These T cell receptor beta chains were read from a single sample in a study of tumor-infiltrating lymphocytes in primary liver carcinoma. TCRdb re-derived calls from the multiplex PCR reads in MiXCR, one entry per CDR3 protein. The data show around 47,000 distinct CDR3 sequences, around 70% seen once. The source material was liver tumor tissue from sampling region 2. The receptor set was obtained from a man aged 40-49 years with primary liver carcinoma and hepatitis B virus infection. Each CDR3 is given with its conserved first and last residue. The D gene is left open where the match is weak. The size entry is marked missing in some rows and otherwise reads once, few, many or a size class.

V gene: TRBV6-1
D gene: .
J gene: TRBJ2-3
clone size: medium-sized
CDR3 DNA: TGTGCCAGCGATGCGGTTTACACGCAGTATTTT
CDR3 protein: CASDAVYTQYF

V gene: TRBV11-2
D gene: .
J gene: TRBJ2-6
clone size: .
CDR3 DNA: TGTGCCACCAGTTTCGATCGGGCTGGGGCCAACGTCCTGACTTTC
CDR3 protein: CATSFDRAGANVLTF

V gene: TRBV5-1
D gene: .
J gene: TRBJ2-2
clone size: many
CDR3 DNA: TGCGCCAGCGGTAGCGGAGTGAACACCGGGGAGCTGTTTTTT
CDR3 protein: CASGSGVNTGELFF

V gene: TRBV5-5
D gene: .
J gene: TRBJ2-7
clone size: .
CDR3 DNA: TGTGCCAGCAGTCCTGGACTGAAACTCTACGAGCAGTACTTC
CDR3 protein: CASSPGLKLYEQYF

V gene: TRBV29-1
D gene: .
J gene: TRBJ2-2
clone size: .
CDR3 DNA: TGCAGCGTCGATGTGACAGTGGGTCGCGGGGAGCTGTTCTTT
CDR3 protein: CSVDVTVGRGELFF

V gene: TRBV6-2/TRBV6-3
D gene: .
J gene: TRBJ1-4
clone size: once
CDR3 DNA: TGTGCCGGCAGTACGATTATAGGAGGTTTTGGTGAAATACTGTTTTTT
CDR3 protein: CAGSTIIGGFGEILFF

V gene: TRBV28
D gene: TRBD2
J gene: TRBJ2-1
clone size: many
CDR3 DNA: TGTGCCAGCAGTAAACTAGCGGGAGCCGGGGACCACAATGAGCAGTTCTTC
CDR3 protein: CASSKLAGAGDHNEQFF

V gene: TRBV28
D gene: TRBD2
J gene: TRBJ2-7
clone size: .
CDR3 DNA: TGTGCCAGCAGTACTGGGACTAGCGGATATGGCTACAAGCAATACTTC
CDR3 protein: CASSTGTSGYGYKQYF

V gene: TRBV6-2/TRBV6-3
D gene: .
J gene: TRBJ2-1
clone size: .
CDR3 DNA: TGTGCTAGCATGGGAAGCTGGAGGACCGAGCAGTTCTTC
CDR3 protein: CASMGSWRTEQFF

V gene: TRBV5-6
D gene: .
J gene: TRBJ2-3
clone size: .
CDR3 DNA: TGTACCAACAGCTCGGGTGCAGGGGTTCGCACAGATACGCAGTATTTT
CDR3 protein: CTNSSGAGVRTDTQYF

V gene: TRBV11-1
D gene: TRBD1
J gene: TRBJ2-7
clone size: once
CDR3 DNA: TGTGCCAACAGGGGGAAGCGATCCTGCGAGCAGTACTTT
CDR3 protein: CANRGKRSCEQYF

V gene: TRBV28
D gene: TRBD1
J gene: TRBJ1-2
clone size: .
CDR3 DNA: TGTGTCAGCAGCCGACAGGGGGTAGAGGGCTATACCTTC
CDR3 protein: CVSSRQGVEGYTF

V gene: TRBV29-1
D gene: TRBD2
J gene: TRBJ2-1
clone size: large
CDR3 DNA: TGCAGCGGGACTAGCGGGAAGCTCTATGAGCAGTTCTTC
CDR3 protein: CSGTSGKLYEQFF

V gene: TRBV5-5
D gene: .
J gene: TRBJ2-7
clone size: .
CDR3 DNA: TGTGACAGCAGCTTGGCTATAGGAGTGGGAGTATGGGAGCAGTACTTC
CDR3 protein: CDSSLAIGVGVWEQYF

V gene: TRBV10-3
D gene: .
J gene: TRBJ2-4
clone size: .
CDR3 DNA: TGTGCCATCAGTGAGTCTCCAGGCCTGGACCGTAAAAATATTCAGTACTTC
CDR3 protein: CAISESPGLDRKNIQYF

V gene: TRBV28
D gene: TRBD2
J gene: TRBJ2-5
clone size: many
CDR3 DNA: TGTGCCAGCATCTCCGGGGGGGGAGGGCAAGAGACCCAGTACTTC
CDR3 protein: CASISGGGGQETQYF

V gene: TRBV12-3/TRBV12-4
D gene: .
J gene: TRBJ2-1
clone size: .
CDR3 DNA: TGTGCCAGCAGCAGGATCGGGAATGAGCAGTTCTTC
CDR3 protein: CASSRIGNEQFF

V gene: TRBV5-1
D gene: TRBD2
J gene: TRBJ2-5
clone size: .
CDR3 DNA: TGCGCCAGCAGCATCGACAAGAGCGGGAGCCAAGATACCCAGTATTTC
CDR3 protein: CASSIDKSGSQDTQYF

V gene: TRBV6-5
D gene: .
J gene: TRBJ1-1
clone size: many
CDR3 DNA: TGTGCCAGCAGTCCCCCCACGGGGGCGGTAGGTATCGCTGAAGCTTTCTTT
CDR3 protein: CASSPPTGAVGIAEAFF

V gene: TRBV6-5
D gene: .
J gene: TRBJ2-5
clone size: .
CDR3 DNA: TGTGCCAGGAGGAGGTACCAAGAGACCCAGTACTTC
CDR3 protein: CARRRYQETQYF

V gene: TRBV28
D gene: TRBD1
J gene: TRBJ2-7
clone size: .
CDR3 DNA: TGTGCCAGCAGTCCAGGACAGGACCACGAGCAGTACTTC
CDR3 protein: CASSPGQDHEQYF

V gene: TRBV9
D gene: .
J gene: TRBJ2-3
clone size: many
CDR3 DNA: TGTGCCAGCAGCGTAGAAACAGATACGCAGTATTTT
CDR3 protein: CASSVETDTQYF

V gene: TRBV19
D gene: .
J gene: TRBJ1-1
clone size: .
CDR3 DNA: TGTGCCAGTAGTATAGGGGACTCCTACACTGAAGCTTTCTTT
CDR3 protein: CASSIGDSYTEAFF

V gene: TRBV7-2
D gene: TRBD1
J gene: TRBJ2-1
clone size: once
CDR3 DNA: TGTGCCAGCAGCTTCCGGACAGGGGGCAATGAGCACTTCTTC
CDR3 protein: CASSFRTGGNEHFF

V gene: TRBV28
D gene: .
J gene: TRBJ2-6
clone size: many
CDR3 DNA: TGTGCCAGCAGCAGGGGTGAGACCGTCCTCTCTGGGGCCAACGTCCTGACTTTC
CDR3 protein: CASSRGETVLSGANVLTF

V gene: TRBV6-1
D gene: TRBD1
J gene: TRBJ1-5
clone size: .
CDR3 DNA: TGTGTCATCAGGTCCCGGGACAGAGATCAGCCCCAGCATTTT
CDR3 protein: CVIRSRDRDQPQHF

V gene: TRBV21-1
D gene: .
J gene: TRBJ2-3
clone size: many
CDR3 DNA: TGTGCCAGCATCCTTATAGCGGAGCGCACAGATACGCAGTATTTT
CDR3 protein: CASILIAERTDTQYF

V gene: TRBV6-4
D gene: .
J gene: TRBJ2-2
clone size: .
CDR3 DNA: TGTGCCAGGAGTGCCCCCCCCGGGACCGGGGAGCTGTTTTTT
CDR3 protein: CARSAPPGTGELFF

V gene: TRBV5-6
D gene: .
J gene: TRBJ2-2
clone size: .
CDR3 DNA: TGTGTCAGCAGCGTTGGAGCCAGGCAGGGGGAGCTGTTTTTT
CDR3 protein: CVSSVGARQGELFF

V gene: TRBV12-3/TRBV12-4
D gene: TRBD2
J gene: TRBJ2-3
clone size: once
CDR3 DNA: TGTGGCAGCACTTTGGCGGGAGGGCTCCCTATGCAGTATTTC
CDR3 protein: CGSTLAGGLPMQYF

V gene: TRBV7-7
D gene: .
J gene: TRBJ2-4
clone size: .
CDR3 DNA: TGTACTAGCAGCTTAGGTCCCAGGGGGACCAAAAACATTCAGTACTTC
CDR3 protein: CTSSLGPRGTKNIQYF

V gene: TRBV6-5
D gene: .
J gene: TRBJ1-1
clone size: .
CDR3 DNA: TGTGCCAGCAGCCATAGACGGGGAGTGGAGAACACTGAAGCTTTCTTT
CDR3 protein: CASSHRRGVENTEAFF

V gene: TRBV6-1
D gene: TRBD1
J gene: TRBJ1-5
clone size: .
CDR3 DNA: TGTGTCAGCAATCTTGTCAGGGGGGGCAATCAGCCCCAGCATTTT
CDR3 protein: CVSNLVRGGNQPQHF

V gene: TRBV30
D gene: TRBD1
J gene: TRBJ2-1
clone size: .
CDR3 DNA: TGTGCCTGGACTGGGACAGGGGCTAACTCCTACAATGAGCCGTTATTC
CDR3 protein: CAWTGTGANSYNEPLF

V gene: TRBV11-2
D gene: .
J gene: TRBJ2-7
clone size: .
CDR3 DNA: TGTGCCATCAATCCCGCCGGCGGTGATGGCGAGCAGTACTTC
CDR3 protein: CAINPAGGDGEQYF

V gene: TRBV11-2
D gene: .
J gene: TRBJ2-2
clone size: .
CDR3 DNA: TGTGCCAGCAGCTTAGATCATCTGGGTAGGGACACCAGGGACCTGTTTTTT
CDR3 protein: CASSLDHLGRDTRDLFF

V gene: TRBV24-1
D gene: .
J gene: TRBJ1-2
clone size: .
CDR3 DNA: TGTGCCACCAGGGGGGAGTATGGCTACACATTC
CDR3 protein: CATRGEYGYTF

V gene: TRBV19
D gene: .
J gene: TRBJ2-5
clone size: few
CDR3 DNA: TGTGCCAGTATCTCGAGCGGGGAGACCCAGTACTTC
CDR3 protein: CASISSGETQYF

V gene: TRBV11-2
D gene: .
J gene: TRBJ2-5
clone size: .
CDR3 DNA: TGTGTCAGCAGCCCTAACCCAATCCAGGGTACTGGGCGGGAGACCCAGTACTTC
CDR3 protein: CVSSPNPIQGTGRETQYF

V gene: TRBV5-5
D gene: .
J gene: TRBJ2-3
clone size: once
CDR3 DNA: TGTGCCTGCAGCTTTGGAGATACACAGTATTTT
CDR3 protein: CACSFGDTQYF

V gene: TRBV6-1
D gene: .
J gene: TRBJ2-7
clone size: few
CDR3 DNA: TGTGCCAGCAGCACCGGGACGGGACCCTACAAGCAGTACTTC
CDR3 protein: CASSTGTGPYKQYF

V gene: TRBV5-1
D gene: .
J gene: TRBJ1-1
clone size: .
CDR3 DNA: TGCGCCAGTAGCTTGGCCGGAGGGGCAAGGATTGAAGCTTTCTTT
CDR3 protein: CASSLAGGARIEAFF

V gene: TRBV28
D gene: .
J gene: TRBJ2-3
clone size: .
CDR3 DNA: TGTGGCAGCAGTTTCCAGGGAGCTACTCAGCCCCAGTATTTT
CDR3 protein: CGSSFQGATQPQYF

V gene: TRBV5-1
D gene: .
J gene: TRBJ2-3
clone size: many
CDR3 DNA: TGCGCCAGCAGCCAGGAGTGGTTGGCAGATACGCAGTATTTT
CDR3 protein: CASSQEWLADTQYF

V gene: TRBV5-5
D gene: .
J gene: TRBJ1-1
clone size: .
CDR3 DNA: TGTGTCAGCAGCTTGTACTACGGGGAGGCTGAAGCTTTCTTT
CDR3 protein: CVSSLYYGEAEAFF

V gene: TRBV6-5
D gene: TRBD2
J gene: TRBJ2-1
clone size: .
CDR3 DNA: TGTGTCAGCAGTTACTCTCTAGCGGGAGAGGGCTACAATGAGCAGTTCTTC
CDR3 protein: CVSSYSLAGEGYNEQFF

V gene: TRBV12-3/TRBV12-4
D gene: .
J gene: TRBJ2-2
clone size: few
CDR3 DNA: TGTGCCACCAGTTGGCAGGCCGGGGAGCTGTTTTTC
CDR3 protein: CATSWQAGELFF

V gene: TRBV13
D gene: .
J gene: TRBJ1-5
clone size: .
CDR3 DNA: TGTGCCAGCAGCTCAGGAGGGTCTCATCAGTCCCAGCATTTT
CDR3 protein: CASSSGGSHQSQHF

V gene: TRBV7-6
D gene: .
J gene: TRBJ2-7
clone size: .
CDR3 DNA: TGTGCCAGCAGCTTACTAGATAGCGGACTCTACGAGCAGTACTTC
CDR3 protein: CASSLLDSGLYEQYF

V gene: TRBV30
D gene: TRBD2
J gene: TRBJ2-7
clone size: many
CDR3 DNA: TGTGCCTGGAGTGTAATACACGCGGGGGGCTACTACGGCGAGCAGTACTTC
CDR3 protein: CAWSVIHAGGYYGEQYF